The present entry profiles one T cell receptor (beta chain) with its context. This clonotype came up many times. This clone's antigen is unknown. Per-nucleotide qualities are absent, and no much larger clonotype sits a single base away. This record comes from a study of T-cell reconstitution after alpha-beta-depleted transplantation in children listed by TCRdb under 2016. Notes on the research overall: Using TCR repertoire profiling, the study quantitatively followed how T-cell immune reconstitution unfolded in children after TCRalphabeta/CD19-depleted allogeneic hematopoietic cell transplantation.

General study outcomes and caveats: The apparently early recovery of alphabetaT-cell counts about two months after transplant reportedly depended on only several hundred rapidly expanded clones that came from non-depleted graft cells. In some patients, the high TCRbeta diversity seen at day 60 was put down to recipient T cells and intrathymic progenitors that had survived conditioning. Over the following months the frequencies of hyperexpanded clones went down, and after one year T-cell counts and TCRbeta diversity were mostly credited to newly produced T cells.

The treatment or condition label corresponds to: allogeneic hematopoietic cell transplantation with graft depleted of TCRalphabeta T cells and CD19 B cells. Transplant recipients were children who received TCRalphabeta/CD19-depleted allogeneic hematopoietic cell grafts. A distance of 7 bases separates the germline ends of V and J, which lose 2 bases and 2 bases respectively. The germline V gene (reference sequence) sets CDR1 to DFQATT and CDR2 to SNEGSKA. The CDR3 measures 13 amino acids from cysteine to phenylalanine. Solely the CDR3 DNA is kept, with 39 bases framed from the first base. The library came from PCR. Data came from an Illumina HiSeq 2500. TCR libraries were prepared with molecular barcoding, using unique molecular identifiers to normalize TCRbeta repertoire quantification. The public reads were reanalyzed by TCRdb: fastp trimming at Q25, MiXCR alignment, in-frame beta chains only. For every CDR3 protein sequence, its rows merge into one entry that carries the most common genes and DNA. This sample comprises about 160,000 distinct CDR3 sequences, around 10% of them detected only once. About 13% of the sample is in the top ten clones.

The source of this sequence is a boy between 2 and 10 years old with acute myeloid leukemia, due to receive a stem cell transplant. In this chain, TRBV20-1 is recombined with TRBJ1-3; the D gene cannot be named for sure. The specimen comprised PBMCs, sampled before TCRalphabeta/CD19-depleted stem cell transplant. The CDR3 loop reads CSARLGTGNTIYF. The nucleotide sequence is TGCAGTGCTAGACTGGGCACTGGAAACACCATATATTTT.